The rows below give T cell receptor beta chains drawn from one sample of a study of CD8 T cells in ankylosing spondylitis. TCRdb redid the calling of the 5' RACE reads with MiXCR, one entry per CDR3 protein. Here the sample spans about 510,000 distinct CDR3 sequences, roughly 5% being singletons. Sequencing was done on a sample of blood, either unsorted or a sorted T cell fraction (not recorded which). The receptors derive from a male donor with ankylosing spondylitis. The CDR3 runs from the conserved cysteine through the conserved F or W. The order of the fields is V gene, clone size, J gene, D gene, CDR3 protein, CDR3 DNA. D genes are given only for firm matches. Clone size is not always given. Where it is, it says once, few, many or a class for expanded clones.

V gene: TRBV6-1; clone size: many; J gene: TRBJ1-4; D gene: -; CDR3 protein: CASRRGGLLEKLFF; CDR3 DNA: TGTGCCAGCAGGAGAGGTGGGCTCCTTGAAAAACTGTTTTTT
V gene: TRBV20-1; clone size: -; J gene: TRBJ2-5; D gene: -; CDR3 protein: CSATGVGQETQYF; CDR3 DNA: TGCAGTGCTACTGGGGTGGGGCAAGAGACCCAGTACTTC
V gene: TRBV9; clone size: many; J gene: TRBJ2-3; D gene: TRBD2; CDR3 protein: CASSDQTSQDTQYF; CDR3 DNA: TGTGCCAGCAGCGACCAGACTAGCCAAGATACGCAGTATTTT
V gene: TRBV20-1; clone size: -; J gene: TRBJ2-1; D gene: TRBD2; CDR3 protein: CCARGAGSLYGNEQFF; CDR3 DNA: TGCTGTGCTAGAGGAGCGGGGTCTCTTTACGGCAATGAGCAGTTCTTC
V gene: TRBV6-1; clone size: -; J gene: TRBJ2-7; D gene: -; CDR3 protein: CASRHKGGGLYEQYF; CDR3 DNA: TGTGCCAGCAGACACAAAGGGGGGGGGCTCTACGAGCAGTACTTC
V gene: TRBV20-1; clone size: many; J gene: TRBJ1-5; D gene: -; CDR3 protein: CSASEAGKTIYQPQHF; CDR3 DNA: TGCAGTGCTAGTGAGGCAGGGAAAACGATTTATCAGCCCCAGCATTTT
V gene: TRBV7-2; clone size: many; J gene: TRBJ1-2; D gene: -; CDR3 protein: CASREGLTYGYTF; CDR3 DNA: TGTGCCAGCAGGGAAGGGTTAACCTATGGCTACACCTTC
V gene: TRBV4-1; clone size: many; J gene: TRBJ1-4; D gene: TRBD1; CDR3 protein: CASSQGWVFGTGDEKLFF; CDR3 DNA: TGCGCCAGCAGCCAAGGATGGGTGTTCGGGACAGGCGATGAAAAACTGTTTTTT
V gene: TRBV4-2; clone size: many; J gene: TRBJ2-5; D gene: -; CDR3 protein: CASSQGWRRETQYF; CDR3 DNA: TGTGCCAGCAGCCAAGGGTGGCGGAGAGAGACCCAGTACTTC
V gene: TRBV11-2; clone size: few; J gene: TRBJ2-7; D gene: -; CDR3 protein: CASSLRRSRAGEQYF; CDR3 DNA: TGTGCCAGCAGCTTAAGGAGGTCACGGGCGGGCGAGCAGTACTTC
V gene: TRBV28; clone size: many; J gene: TRBJ2-7; D gene: -; CDR3 protein: CASSLMTGTPSYEQYF; CDR3 DNA: TGTGCCAGCAGTTTAATGACGGGGACTCCATCCTACGAGCAGTACTTC
V gene: TRBV5-1; clone size: many; J gene: TRBJ2-1; D gene: -; CDR3 protein: CASSLGGQTSYNEQFF; CDR3 DNA: TGCGCCAGCAGCTTGGGCGGACAGACTTCCTACAATGAGCAGTTCTTC
V gene: TRBV24-1; clone size: few; J gene: TRBJ2-3; D gene: -; CDR3 protein: CATSGFSSTDTQYF; CDR3 DNA: TGTGCCACTTCAGGGTTTTCTAGCACAGATACGCAGTATTTT
V gene: TRBV5-1; clone size: many; J gene: TRBJ2-2; D gene: -; CDR3 protein: CASSSGTLNTGELFF; CDR3 DNA: TGCGCCAGCAGCTCCGGGACACTGAACACCGGGGAGCTGTTTTTT
V gene: TRBV12-3/TRBV12-4; clone size: many; J gene: TRBJ2-3; D gene: -; CDR3 protein: CASSLWLTDTQYF; CDR3 DNA: TGTGCCAGCAGTTTGTGGTTGACAGATACGCAGTATTTT
V gene: TRBV18; clone size: many; J gene: TRBJ2-2; D gene: TRBD2; CDR3 protein: CASSPRGSFAGELFF; CDR3 DNA: TGTGCCAGCTCACCACGCGGGAGCTTCGCCGGGGAGCTGTTTTTT
V gene: TRBV4-3; clone size: many; J gene: TRBJ2-5; D gene: TRBD2; CDR3 protein: CASSHTAGQETQYF; CDR3 DNA: TGCGCCAGCAGCCATACAGCGGGACAAGAGACCCAGTACTTC
V gene: TRBV20-1; clone size: many; J gene: TRBJ1-1; D gene: -; CDR3 protein: CSARKQGNTEAFF; CDR3 DNA: TGCAGTGCTAGAAAACAGGGGAACACTGAAGCTTTCTTT
V gene: TRBV21-1; clone size: many; J gene: TRBJ2-5; D gene: -; CDR3 protein: CASSNQPKTVYQETQYF; CDR3 DNA: TGTGCCAGCAGCAACCAACCTAAGACAGTTTACCAAGAGACCCAGTACTTC
V gene: TRBV5-1; clone size: few; J gene: TRBJ2-2; D gene: TRBD1; CDR3 protein: CASKDINRQGRTGELFF; CDR3 DNA: TGCGCCAGCAAGGATATCAACCGACAGGGGAGAACCGGGGAGCTGTTTTTT
V gene: TRBV20-1; clone size: -; J gene: TRBJ2-1; D gene: -; CDR3 protein: CSARRQLHNEQFF; CDR3 DNA: TGCAGTGCTCGACGACAGCTCCACAATGAGCAGTTCTTC
V gene: TRBV5-5; clone size: many; J gene: TRBJ2-7; D gene: -; CDR3 protein: CASSLYRGGTYEQYF; CDR3 DNA: TGTGCCAGCAGCTTGTATCGAGGTGGTACCTACGAGCAGTACTTC